This T cell receptor beta chain appears in the sequencing data of a study of blood T cell repertoires in COVID-19. Turning to the study itself: The United States, Italy and Spain provided the acute and convalescent COVID-19 samples. T cells, B-cell-depleted T cells, or PBMCs supplied cDNA or gDNA.

This clone has just a few counts. The V gene's germline CDR1 is SGHTA and CDR2 FQGNSA. There are 14 residues in the CDR3. V dropped 5 bases and J dropped 3 bases, with 13 bases sitting between them. Per the authors' pipeline: Reference gene primers were amplified, and this amplification served to estimate nucleated cell counts. Sequencing used immunoSEQ multiplex PCR; TCRdb keeps in-frame clones, though not all of them. Clone size and the V and J calls come from that table; the DNA yielded D and trimming. The sample shows around 170,000 clones, approximately 88% of them seen only once. The sample comprised peripheral blood. V and J are TRBV7-2 and TRBJ1-1, with TRBD1 as a possible D gene (6 bases). This TCR came from a man aged 18 to 35 with active or convalescent COVID-19. The CDR3 is CASSPIGGHTEAFF. For the CDR3, the DNA is TGTGCCAGCAGCCCTATTGGGGGCCACACTGAAGCTTTCTTT.